One sample yielded the 27 T cell receptor beta chains listed below, sequenced in a study of T-cell reconstitution after alpha-beta-depleted transplantation in children. The authors prepared the TCRbeta library with unique molecular identifiers. MiXCR, applied by TCRdb to the PCR reads, yields one record per CDR3 protein. Of about 200,000 distinct CDR3 sequences detected, 6.3% appear once; the ten largest clones hold around 4.1%. The input for sequencing was PBMCs, taken before TCRalphabeta/CD19-depleted stem cell transplant. The receptors originated from a girl in the first two years of life with combined immunodeficiency, due to receive a stem cell transplant.

The chain links TRBV4-1 to TRBJ2-1; 8 bases agree with TRBD1. CDR1 MGHRA and CDR2 YSYEKL come from the germline V gene. The CDR3 spans 13 residues. V was pared by 3 bases and J by 13 bases, with 8 bases of the junction left unmatched. CDR3 residues: CASSQLSGTGQFF. The CDR3 DNA reads TGCGCCAGCAGCCAGCTCTCCGGGACAGGACAGTTCTTC.

Ten or more counts support this clonotype. This sequence joins TRBV29-1 and TRBJ2-1, with TRBD2 matching 15 bases. The CDR3 extends over 20 amino acids. V gave up 5 bases and J gave up 0 bases; unmatched junction bases: 14. Germline loops: CDR1 SQVTM, CDR2 ANQGSEA. The CDR3 DNA reads TGCAGCGTTCCATTCCTTCCGGGACTAGCGGGAGGTAGCTCCTACAATGAGCAGTTCTTC. Protein product: CSVPFLPGLAGGSSYNEQFF.

This clonotype was detected many times. The CDR3 sequence: CSVGDIRQGGYTF. Written as DNA, the CDR3 is TGCAGCGTCGGGGACATTAGACAGGGTGGCTACACCTTC. The chain links TRBV29-1 to TRBJ1-2; 7 nucleotides line up with TRBD1. The CDR3 totals 13 residues. Germline loops: CDR1 SQVTM, CDR2 ANQGSEA. The J segment lost 7 bases and the V segment lost 6 bases, leaving 11 bases of the junction unmatched.

This clonotype was observed many times. The rearrangement links TRBV11-2 to TRBJ2-2; possibly TRBD2 for D (5 bases). The CDR3 is 14 amino acids. Looked up from germline, CDR1 is SGHAT and CDR2 is FQNNGV. V was trimmed by 1 base and J by 8 bases, leaving 11 bases between them. CDR3 protein: CASSLVASSGELFF. The CDR3 nucleotides read TGTGCCAGCAGCTTAGTCGCTAGCAGTGGGGAGCTGTTTTTT.

V gene TRBV20-1 combines with J gene TRBJ2-1; 10 bases line up with TRBD2. There are 17 residues in the CDR3. V gave up 1 base and J gave up 2 bases; unmatched junction bases: 8. Germline V lookup: CDR1 DFQATT, CDR2 SNEGSKA (reference sequence). The CDR3 bases are TGCAGTGCTAGAGCCAGGGAGCGGGGGGGCCCCTACAATGAGCAGTTCTTC. This translates into CSARARERGGPYNEQFF.

This clonotype came up many times. The genes are TRBV28 and TRBJ1-1; D remains unclear. The CDR3 has 14 residues. Germline V gene data show CDR1 as MDHEN and CDR2 as SYDVKM. V was cut by 4 bases and J by 0 bases, with 9 bases left in between. The chain's CDR3 is CASSSPTVNTEAFF. The CDR3 bases are TGTGCCAGCAGTTCCCCAACAGTGAACACTGAAGCTTTCTTT.

This clonotype has more than one count but fewer than ten. The V gene is TRBV7-8, the J gene TRBJ2-1; the match to TRBD2 covers 9 bases. The CDR3 sequence is 17 residues long. J gave up 7 bases and V 2 bases, and 12 bases lay outside the gene matches. Germline V gene sequence: CDR1 SGHVS, CDR2 FQNEAQ. The CDR3 DNA follows: TGTGCCAGCAGCTTAACCCCATTAGCGGGGGTGGAGAATGAGCAGTTCTTC. Its protein is CASSLTPLAGVENEQFF.

Many counts were recorded for this clonotype. The V call is TRBV7-2, the J call TRBJ2-1; D could derive from TRBD1 or TRBD2 (7 bases each). Trimming stripped 6 bases from V and 1 base from J, with 22 bases between. Germline V lookup: CDR1 SGHTA, CDR2 FQGNSA. This CDR3 is 18 amino acids long. The CDR3 loop reads CASRPNGGDRSSYNEQFF. CDR3 sequence (DNA): TGTGCCAGCAGGCCAAATGGGGGGGACAGATCTTCCTACAATGAGCAGTTCTTC.

This clonotype occurred many times. The chain recombines TRBV14 with TRBJ2-5; TRBD1 is a possible D gene (5 bases). Germline assignment: CDR1 SGHDN and CDR2 FVKESK. Trimming removed 0 bases at V and 4 bases at J, with 18 bases between. The CDR3 runs to 17 residues. The CDR3 loop is CASSQDFLAYRTETQYF. In nucleotides, the CDR3 is TGTGCCAGCAGCCAAGATTTCCTCGCGTACAGGACAGAGACCCAGTACTTC.

Ten or more counts support this clonotype. The chain combines TRBV5-1 with TRBJ2-2; 8 bases agree with TRBD1. This CDR3 region has 15 residues. Germline V gives CDR1 SGHRS, CDR2 YFSETQ. Trimming at V came to 4 bases and at J to 7 bases, leaving 9 bases not matched to a gene. The CDR3 protein is CASSTGQGWVGELFF. DNA for the CDR3: TGCGCCAGCAGCACAGGACAGGGCTGGGTCGGGGAGCTGTTTTTT.

This clonotype was observed many times. The chain couples TRBV27 to TRBJ1-1; 7 nucleotides match TRBD1. CDR3 length equals 11 residues. The germline gives CDR1 MNHEY, CDR2 SMNVEV (reference sequence). V was clipped by 6 bases and J by 9 bases; unmatched bases: 4. The chain's CDR3 is CASRETGKAFF. The CDR3 coding sequence is TGTGCCAGCAGGGAGACAGGGAAAGCTTTCTTT.

This clonotype was recorded at least ten times. The chain employs TRBV20-1 and TRBJ1-2, with D maybe TRBD1 (5 bases). The CDR3 spans 10 residues. Deletions cut 1 base from V and 8 bases from J, with 5 bases between. Germline values: CDR1 DFQATT, CDR2 SNEGSKA (reference sequence). CDR3 coding DNA: TGCAGTGCTAGAGGGGACGGCTACACCTTC. Protein product: CSARGDGYTF.

In its sample, this clonotype was seen many times. V is TRBV24-1 and J is TRBJ2-2; TRBD1 matches 7 bases. V lost 4 bases to trimming and J lost 3 bases; unmatched junction nucleotides: 7. Germline-derived CDR1 and CDR2 are KGHDR and SFDVKD. The CDR3 loop spans 16 amino acids. CDR3 bases: TGTGCCACCAGTGACCCAAGGGGGCGCGACACCGGGGAGCTGTTTTTT. Its protein product is CATSDPRGRDTGELFF.

This clonotype was observed many times. The chain has TRBV20-1 and TRBJ2-7; maybe TRBD2 (6 bases). Between the trimmed V and J ends, which lost 3 bases and 0 bases, there was a span of 9 bases. The CDR3 sequence is 13 residues long. CDR1 is DFQATT and CDR2 is SNEGSKA in the germline V gene (reference sequence). The CDR3 loop is CSARGLSSYEQYF. The CDR3 nucleotides read TGCAGTGCTAGGGGACTGAGCTCCTACGAGCAGTACTTC.

This clonotype appeared a few times. The gene calls are TRBV4-2 and TRBJ2-2, with 7 bases aligning to TRBD2. The V gene end was trimmed by 3 bases and the J gene end by 6 bases; junction bases not matched to a gene: 7. In germline, CDR1 is LGHNA, CDR2 YNFKEQ. This CDR3 has 15 amino acids. The DNA of the CDR3 is TGTGCCAGCAGCCAGGACGGACTAGTTTCCGGGGAGCTGTTTTTT. As protein: CASSQDGLVSGELFF.

This clonotype has a count of ten or more. The CDR3 spells CSADRVGGSYNEQFF. The CDR3 coding sequence is TGCAGTGCTGACAGGGTCGGGGGATCCTACAATGAGCAGTTCTTC. The chain employs TRBV20-1 and TRBJ2-1; D may be TRBD1 (7 bases). This CDR3 comprises 15 residues. V lost 5 bases to trimming and J lost 1 base, with 15 bases between them. CDR1 and CDR2 from the germline V gene are DFQATT and SNEGSKA (reference sequence).

Concerning this clonotype itself: This could be a read error, since a much larger clone is one nucleotide away. The gene calls are TRBV7-9 and TRBJ2-1; D ambiguous. Germline values: CDR1 SEHNR, CDR2 FQNEAQ (reference sequence). CDR3 size: 14 residues. In DNA form, the CDR3 reads TGTTCCAGCAGCTTAGAGGCAGCCTACAATGAGCAGTTCTTC. Translating gives CSSSLEAAYNEQFF.

This clonotype was detected ten times or more. The V call is TRBV9, the J call TRBJ2-3; tentatively, D is TRBD1 or TRBD2 (5 bases each). V gave up 4 bases and J gave up 4 bases, with 13 bases separating them. Germline loops: CDR1 SGDLS, CDR2 YYNGEE. The CDR3 loop spans 14 amino acids. As DNA, the CDR3 is TGTGCCAGCAGCCCCGGGGACGCCCCAGATACGCAGTATTTT. Translating it yields CASSPGDAPDTQYF.

The table lists this clonotype with many counts. V is TRBV29-1 and J is TRBJ1-2, with 7 bases matching TRBD1. Germline-derived CDR1 and CDR2 are SQVTM and ANQGSEA. The CDR3 is 12 residues long. The V segment lost 6 bases and the J segment 3 bases; nucleotides outside the gene matches: 4. The CDR3 protein is CSVGDSDYGYTF. DNA for the CDR3: TGCAGCGTAGGGGACAGCGACTATGGCTACACCTTC.

This clonotype was seen many times. The chain uses TRBV7-9 and TRBJ2-7; possible D gene TRBD2, 6 bases. The germline V gene encodes CDR1 SEHNR and CDR2 FQNEAQ (reference sequence). Between the trimmed V and J ends, which lost 5 bases and 1 base, there was a span of 9 bases. This CDR3 comprises 13 residues. The CDR3 sequence is CASSGAGSYEQYF. CDR3 nucleotides: TGTGCCAGCAGCGGCGCGGGGTCCTACGAGCAGTACTTC. Combining the CDR3 with reference TRBV7-9 and TRBJ2-7 gives the whole variable domain DTGVSQNPRHKITKRGQNVTFRCDPISEHNRLYWYRQTLGQGPEFLTYFQNEAQLEKSRLLSDRFSAERPKGSFSTLEIQRTEQGDSAMYLCASSGAGSYEQYFGPGTRLTVT.

This clonotype was counted a few times. The rearrangement uses TRBV12-3 or TRBV12-4 and TRBJ2-7; D unresolved. V was shortened by 1 base and J by 4 bases, with 8 bases between the two germline ends. The CDR3 contains 13 residues. The CDR3 DNA is TGTGCCAGCAGTTTAGTGGGGATTTACGAGCAGTACTTC. As protein: CASSLVGIYEQYF.

Ten or more counts support this clonotype. The rearrangement links TRBV7-9 to TRBJ2-1; D unresolved. Germline CDR1 reads SEHNR; CDR2 reads FQNEAQ (reference sequence). The CDR3 runs 13 residues. V was trimmed by 5 bases and J by 4 bases, leaving 9 bases between them. CDR3 bases: TGTGCCAGCAGCAAAAGCGTTTACAATGAGCAGTTCTTC. Translation: CASSKSVYNEQFF.

In this sample, this clonotype turned up many times. The chain links TRBV2 to TRBJ2-2; TRBD2 agrees at 8 bases. The CDR3 covers 15 residues. CDR1 and CDR2 from the germline V gene are SNHLY and FYNNEI. J lost 4 bases, V lost 4 bases, and 5 bases had no gene match. CDR3 DNA: TGTGCCAGCAGTGTAACTAGCGGAAGCACCGGGGAGCTGTTTTTT. Translation: CASSVTSGSTGELFF.

This clonotype was seen more than once but under ten times. V is TRBV7-9 and J is TRBJ1-1; 12 bases line up with TRBD1. V was pared by 3 bases and J by 1 base, with 9 bases of the junction left unmatched. Per the germline V gene, CDR1 is SEHNR and CDR2 is FQNEAQ (reference sequence). The length of the CDR3 is 18 residues. In nucleotides, the CDR3 is TGTGCCAGCAGCTTCCCGGGACAGGGGGCTCAAACGAACACTGAAGCTTTCTTT. Residues: CASSFPGQGAQTNTEAFF.

This clonotype was observed a handful of times. The rearrangement joins TRBV29-1 to TRBJ2-1; TRBD1 matches at 10 bases. This CDR3 is 17 amino acids long. Germline CDR1 and CDR2: SQVTM and ANQGSEA. Germline trimming cut 7 bases from V and 1 base from J; bases unmatched to any gene: 13. The chain's CDR3 is CSATGTGEFWSYNEQFF. The CDR3 DNA reads TGCAGCGCTACCGGGACAGGGGAGTTCTGGTCCTACAATGAGCAGTTCTTC.

This clonotype was seen ten or more times. The chain uses TRBV9 and TRBJ2-7, with 13 nucleotides matching TRBD2. Germline V lookup: CDR1 SGDLS, CDR2 YYNGEE. Trimming cost V 4 bases and J 6 bases; bases outside gene matches: 10. The CDR3 loop spans 16 amino acids. CDR3 in DNA: TGTGCCAGCAGCCCTGAGGGGACTAGCGGGGCTTCCGAGCAGTACTTC. It translates to CASSPEGTSGASEQYF.

This clonotype was picked up many times. The genes are TRBV5-4 and TRBJ1-1; D gene unclear. The CDR3 has 13 residues. V was shortened by 0 bases and J by 4 bases, with 7 bases between the two germline ends. In germline, CDR1 is SGHNT, CDR2 YYREEE (reference sequence). The CDR3 reads CASSLAKGTEAFF. The CDR3 DNA reads TGTGCCAGCAGCTTGGCCAAGGGCACTGAAGCTTTCTTT.